This TCR beta chain was captured by sequencing in a study of shared clonotypes between healthy human individuals. Study at large: Three plates were used per donor for CD4 naive, three for CD4 memory, two for CD8 naive and one for CD8 memory.

Trimming pared 4 bases from V and 3 bases from J, leaving 12 bases between. The CDR3 runs to 13 residues. Germline CDR1 reads GTSNPN; CDR2 reads SVGIG (reference sequence). Every donor, a Caucasian adult, lived in Nashville, Tennessee. The data were produced by immunoSEQ multiplex PCR, yet TCRdb's version contains in-frame clones alone and is incomplete. The data contain a few million clones, under 97% of them seen just once; the ten biggest clones take up 0.1% to 0.15%. Sequencing was done on a sample of naive CD4+ T cells sorted from blood. Indicated subset: CD45RA+ positively selected. The receptor was derived from a man aged 18-30 years in good health. The chain couples TRBV30 to TRBJ1-2; D remains ambiguous. In DNA, the CDR3 is TGTGCCTGGACCCCACTTTTGGACTATGGCTACACCTTC. Translating gives CAWTPLLDYGYTF.